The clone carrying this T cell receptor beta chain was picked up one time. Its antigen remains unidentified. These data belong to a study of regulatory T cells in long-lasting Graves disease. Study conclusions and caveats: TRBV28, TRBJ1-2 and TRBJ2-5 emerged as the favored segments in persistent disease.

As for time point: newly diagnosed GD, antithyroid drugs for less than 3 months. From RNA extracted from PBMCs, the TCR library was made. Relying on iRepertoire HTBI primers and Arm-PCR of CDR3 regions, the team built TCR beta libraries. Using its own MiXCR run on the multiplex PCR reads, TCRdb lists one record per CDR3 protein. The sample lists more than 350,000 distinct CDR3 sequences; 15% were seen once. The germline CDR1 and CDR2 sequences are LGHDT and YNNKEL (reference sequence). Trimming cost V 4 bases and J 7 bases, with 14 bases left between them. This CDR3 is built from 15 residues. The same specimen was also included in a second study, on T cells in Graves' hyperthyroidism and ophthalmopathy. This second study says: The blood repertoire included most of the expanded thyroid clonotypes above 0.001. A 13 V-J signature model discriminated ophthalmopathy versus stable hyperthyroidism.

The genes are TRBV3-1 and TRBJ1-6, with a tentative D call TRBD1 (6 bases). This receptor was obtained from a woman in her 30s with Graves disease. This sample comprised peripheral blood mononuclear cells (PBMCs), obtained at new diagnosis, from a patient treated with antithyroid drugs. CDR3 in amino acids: CASSRNRDWNSPLHF. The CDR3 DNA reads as TGTGCCAGCAGCCGGAACAGGGATTGGAATTCACCCCTCCACTTT.